Below, one TCR beta chain is given with its context. Its antigen remains unidentified. Clones were read by immunoSEQ multiplex PCR, and TCRdb kept only the in-frame ones, dropping some. The sample holds approximately 300,000 clones, around 85% seen once. The source of the sample is a study of Ad26.COV2.S vaccination and SARS-CoV-2 variants. About the research overall: Once, or twice with 56 days between doses, Ad26.COV2.S was given intramuscularly.

V was clipped by 7 bases and J by 8 bases, with 14 bases between them. The CDR3 sequence is 13 residues long. CDR1 and CDR2 from the germline V gene are MNHNY and SVGAGI (reference sequence). This sample's treatment: some 20 received Ad26.COV2.S at low or high dose, single or two shots; 5 received placebo; per-sample allocation not given. Collection of the samples took place on day 63 after the first injection of vaccine or placebo. Whole-study findings and limits: Marked by substantial breadth, spike-specific CD8+ and CD4+ T cell responses were reportedly seen after vaccination.

V is TRBV6-6 and J is TRBJ1-4, with D unclear. The sample was peripheral blood, taken in a trial of Ad26.COV2.S vaccine versus placebo. This sequence originates from a person between 18 and 65 years old who received the Ad26.COV2.S COVID-19 vaccine or a placebo. CDR3 nucleotide sequence: TGTGCCAGCATATTTATAGGAAACGAAAAACTGTTTTTT. Translation gives CASIFIGNEKLFF.